This is a list of T cell receptor beta chains from one sample in a study of regulatory T cells in long-lasting Graves disease. In TCRdb, the multiplex PCR reads were re-called with MiXCR into one record per CDR3 protein. The sample has under 800,000 distinct CDR3 sequences, 16% seen once; the top ten hold more than 15%. The data also belong to a second study, concerning T cells in Graves' hyperthyroidism and ophthalmopathy.

This material consisted of peripheral blood mononuclear cells (PBMCs), taken at new diagnosis, from a patient treated with antithyroid drugs. Every receptor here comes from a woman in her twenties or thirties with Graves disease. Both conserved end residues are part of each CDR3. Each record gives: V gene, D gene, J gene, CDR3 length, clone size, CDR3 DNA, CDR3 protein. A D gene is named only where the DNA matches it firmly. Clone size appears in some rows only: once, few, many, or a class for an expanded clone.

>TRBV28|TRBD2|TRBJ2-2|18|-
TGTGCCAGCAGTTTCCAGGGACTAGCGGGTATAAACACCGGGGAGCTGTTTTTT
CASSFQGLAGINTGELFF
>TRBV5-1|TRBD2|TRBJ2-3|16|many
TGCGCCAGCAGCTTTACTAGCGGGAGTGGGGCAGATACGCAGTATTTT
CASSFTSGSGADTQYF
>TRBV6-1|-|TRBJ2-3|17|-
TGTGCCAGATCTAGGGGGGGTGGACTACTCCTCACAGATACGCAGTATTTT
CARSRGGGLLLTDTQYF
>TRBV6-2/TRBV6-3|-|TRBJ2-2|14|-
TGTGCCAGCGCGACTGGAGCCCCCACCGGGGAGCTGTTTTTT
CASATGAPTGELFF
>TRBV12-3/TRBV12-4|TRBD1|TRBJ1-5|15|many
TGTGCCAGCAGGCGAACCACAGGGGGAGGACAGCCCCAGCATTTT
CASRRTTGGGQPQHF
>TRBV24-1|-|TRBJ2-7|14|-
TGTGCCACCAGTGATGCGGACAGATCCTACGAGCAGTACTTC
CATSDADRSYEQYF
>TRBV3-1|-|TRBJ2-5|12|-
TGTGCCAGCAGCCAAGCCCGGGGGACCCAGTACTTC
CASSQARGTQYF
>TRBV12-3/TRBV12-4|-|TRBJ2-2|14|many
TGTGCCAGCAGTGAGCACCGGACGAGCGGGGAGCTGTTTTTT
CASSEHRTSGELFF
>TRBV2|-|TRBJ2-2|13|many
TGTGCCAGCAGGGATCCCCGCACCGGGGAGCTGTTTTTT
CASRDPRTGELFF
>TRBV20-1|TRBD1|TRBJ1-1|14|-
TGCAGTGCTAGGGACAGGGAGAAGAACACTGAAGCTTTCTTT
CSARDREKNTEAFF
>TRBV20-1|-|TRBJ1-1|14|few
TGCAGTGCTAGGCCGGCCGGGAGAGACACTGAAGCTTTCTTT
CSARPAGRDTEAFF